Following are 20 T cell receptor beta chains from one sample sequenced in a study of PD-1 blockade in classical Hodgkin lymphoma. Every patient relapsed after autologous stem cell transplantation, and brentuximab vedotin exposure varied. The assay was immunoSEQ multiplex PCR, and TCRdb's table has in-frame clones only and misses some. The sample holds around 70,000 clones, around 75% seen once. Sequenced material: peripheral blood mononuclear cells (PBMCs), taken before the second cycle of nivolumab. All receptors derive from a human donor with classical Hodgkin lymphoma.

The rearrangement links TRBV28 to TRBJ1-1, with 7 positions matching TRBD1. With V trimmed by 7 bases and J by 5 bases, 13 bases remained unmatched. The CDR3 extends over 15 amino acids. In germline, CDR1 is MDHEN, CDR2 SYDVKM. CDR3 in amino acids: CASTSDPTGVTEAFF. CDR3 nucleotide sequence: TGTGCCAGCACTTCAGATCCAACAGGGGTTACTGAAGCTTTCTTT. Supplemented by reference TRBV28 and TRBJ1-1, the full variable domain reads DVKVTQSSRYLVKRTGEKVFLECVQDMDHENMFWYRQDPGLGLRLIYFSYDVKMKEKGDIPEGYSVSREKKERFSLILESASTNQTSMYLCASTSDPTGVTEAFFGQGTRLTVV.

This chain uses TRBV5-4 with TRBJ2-2; the match to TRBD2 covers 10 bases. Germline values: CDR1 SGHNT, CDR2 YYREEE (reference sequence). This CDR3 has 16 residues. Germline trimming cut 1 base from V and 3 bases from J; bases unmatched to any gene: 3. The CDR3 coding sequence is TGTGCCAGCAGCTTGATCGGGACTAGCGACACCGGGGAGCTGTTTTTT. Its translation is CASSLIGTSDTGELFF.

This chain connects TRBV5-1 to TRBJ2-5, with 8 bases identical to TRBD2. The end of the DNA fits TRBJ2-7 better, so the J call may be wrong. Germline lookup yields CDR1 SGHRS and CDR2 YFSETQ. The length of the CDR3 is 17 residues. CDR3 protein: CASSLAVPAGASYEQYF. In nucleotides, the CDR3 is TGCGCCAGCAGCTTGGCCGTTCCAGCGGGAGCCTCCTACGAGCAGTACTTC.

This clone came up a few times. The chain recombines TRBV10-3 with TRBJ2-7; tentatively, D is TRBD1 (6 bases). Germline V lookup: CDR1 ENHRY, CDR2 SYGVKD. Trimming took off 0 bases at V and 3 bases at J, with 15 bases between the two ends. The CDR3 contains 16 residues. CDR3 coding DNA: TGTGCCATCAGTGAGTCGGCAGGGGAGAGAATCTACGAGCAGTACTTC. Translation gives CAISESAGERIYEQYF.

The chain links TRBV6-6 to TRBJ2-1; the D gene could be TRBD1 or TRBD2 (7 bases each). Between the trimmed V and J ends, which lost 0 bases and 8 bases, there was a span of 11 bases. The germline CDR1 and CDR2 sequences are MNHNY and SVGAGI (reference sequence). This CDR3 has 14 residues. CDR3 nucleotides: TGTGCCAGCAGTTACTCGACAGGGAGGGATGAGCAGTTCTTC. As protein: CASSYSTGRDEQFF.

This sequence joins TRBV28 and TRBJ2-7, with 7 bases matching TRBD1. V dropped 8 bases and J dropped 7; count of bases not matched to a gene: 11. This CDR3 is built from 13 residues. Germline values: CDR1 MDHEN, CDR2 SYDVKM. Here the CDR3 reads CASWDRYPREQYF. In DNA, the CDR3 is TGTGCCAGCTGGGACAGATACCCTCGGGAGCAGTACTTC.

This clone has just a few counts. The V and J genes are TRBV16 and TRBJ2-7; D gene ambiguous. V was cut by 4 bases and J by 1 base, with 11 bases left in between. Germline assignment: CDR1 KGHSY and CDR2 FQNENV. The CDR3 is 14 amino acids. The CDR3 nucleotides read TGTGCCAGCAGCCCAAGAGGACCGTCCTACGAGCAGTACTTC. As protein: CASSPRGPSYEQYF.

This sequence joins TRBV11-2 and TRBJ2-7, with TRBD2 matching over 8 bases. The germline gives CDR1 SGHAT, CDR2 FQNNGV. Trimming removed 5 bases from V and 4 bases from J; junction bases left unmatched: 7. This CDR3 contains 14 residues. CDR3: CASSLLAGAYEQYF. CDR3 sequence (DNA): TGTGCCAGCAGCCTCCTAGCGGGTGCTTACGAGCAGTACTTC.

Turning to this clone: The sample has other DNA sequences that encode this CDR3 too. The DNA for the CDR3 is TGTGCCAGCAGTCCGACAGGGTTGAACACTGAAGCTTTCTTT. Translating it yields CASSPTGLNTEAFF. The chain uses TRBV27 and TRBJ1-1; 7 nucleotides agree with TRBD1. V shed 5 bases and J 0 bases; nucleotides not matched to a gene: 3. The CDR3 runs to 14 residues. Germline V gene sequence: CDR1 MNHEY, CDR2 SMNVEV (reference sequence).

The gene calls are TRBV5-1 and TRBJ2-7, with 7 bases lining up with TRBD2. This CDR3 comprises 14 residues. The J segment lost 3 bases and the V segment lost 7 bases, leaving 10 bases of the junction unmatched. Germline loops: CDR1 SGHRS, CDR2 YFSETQ. CDR3 in DNA: TGCGCCAGCTCACAAAGGGTAGCGGGCTACGAGCAGTACTTC. Translation: CASSQRVAGYEQYF.

The chain combines TRBV5-1 with TRBJ2-3, with TRBD2 matching over 8 bases. The junction had 4 bases not matched to a gene; V was cut back by 0 bases and J by 1 base. CDR1 is SGHRS and CDR2 is YFSETQ in the germline V gene. This CDR3 has 16 residues. The CDR3 loop reads CASSLGLAGRTDTQYF. The CDR3 nucleotides read TGCGCCAGCAGCTTGGGGCTAGCGGGCCGCACAGATACGCAGTATTTT. The whole variable domain, remainder taken from reference TRBV5-1 and TRBJ2-3, is KAGVTQTPRYLIKTRGQQVTLSCSPISGHRSVSWYQQTPGQGLQFLFEYFSETQRNKGNFPGRFSGRQFSNSRSEMNVSTLELGDSALYLCASSLGLAGRTDTQYFGPGTRLTVL.

This clone showed up many times. V is TRBV5-1 and J is TRBJ1-1, with a tentative D call TRBD1 (5 bases). V lost 5 bases and J 1 base, leaving 12 bases between the germline ends. The CDR3 contains 14 residues. Per germline, CDR1 SGHRS and CDR2 YFSETQ. The CDR3 DNA sequence: TGCGCCAGCAGGGAGGGGACGACGAACACTGAAGCTTTCTTT. As protein: CASREGTTNTEAFF.

This chain joins TRBV21-1 and TRBJ1-1. TRBV21-1 is described as a pseudogene. This CDR3 comprises 14 residues. CDR3 sequence reads: CASSRFPGTAEAFF. CDR3 DNA sequence: TGTGCCAGCAGCCGCTTTCCTGGGACGGCTGAAGCTTTCTTT.

The rearrangement joins TRBV27 to TRBJ2-2, with 9 nucleotides matching TRBD1. The CDR3 is 16 residues long. With 1 base clipped from V and 5 bases from J, the junction kept 5 bases outside the gene matches. Germline loops: CDR1 MNHEY, CDR2 SMNVEV (reference sequence). CDR3 DNA sequence: TGTGCCAGCAGTTTATACGGGACAGGGAGAACCGGGGAGCTGTTTTTT. As protein: CASSLYGTGRTGELFF.

This clone was seen a single time. The CDR3 spells CASSPLQGPAPDTEAFF. DNA of the CDR3: TGTGCCAGCAGCCCTCTTCAGGGGCCAGCCCCCGACACTGAAGCTTTCTTT. This rearrangement joins TRBV7-3 to TRBJ1-1, with D maybe TRBD1 (6 bases). Per the germline V gene, CDR1 is SGHTA and CDR2 is FQGTGA. The CDR3 sequence is 17 residues long. Trimming cost V 5 bases and J 3 bases, with 22 bases left between them.

The J gene is TRBJ2-2, the V gene TRBV5-1; weak D call: TRBD2 (5 bases). The V end was cut by 0 bases, the J end by 4 bases, with 10 bases between. The CDR3 sequence is 15 residues long. The germline V gene encodes CDR1 SGHRS and CDR2 YFSETQ. CDR3 DNA: TGCGCCAGCAGCTTGGAACTAGGTGCCACCGGGGAGCTGTTTTTT. Protein sequence: CASSLELGATGELFF.

The chain is built from TRBV6-5 and TRBJ1-2, with D possibly TRBD1 on 5 matching bases. The length of the CDR3 is 14 residues. Germline V CDR1 and CDR2: MNHEY, SVGAGI. Trimming removed 8 bases at V and 2 bases at J, with 15 bases between. The CDR3, as DNA: TGTGCCAGCTGTGACCGCAGGGTGAACTATGGCTACACCTTC. Encoded protein: CASCDRRVNYGYTF.

The chain links TRBV2 to TRBJ1-2, with TRBD1 matching over 10 bases. The ends lost 6 bases at V and 7 bases at J; junction bases unmatched: 17. Germline loops: CDR1 SNHLY, CDR2 FYNNEI. This CDR3 has 17 amino acids. The chain's CDR3 is CASRRNLRDRGKGGYTF. In DNA form, the CDR3 reads TGTGCCAGCAGGCGGAACCTTAGGGACAGGGGAAAAGGTGGCTACACCTTC.

This sequence joins TRBV2 and TRBJ1-4; the D is unclear. The CDR3 is 14 amino acids. The germline V and J ends were trimmed by 6 bases and 1 base, with 9 bases remaining between them. The V gene's germline CDR1 is SNHLY and CDR2 FYNNEI. The CDR3 DNA sequence: TGTGCCAGCAGCTACGGGTTAACTAATGAAAAACTGTTTTTT. Translating gives CASSYGLTNEKLFF.

V usage is TRBV7-9 and J usage is TRBJ1-1; TRBD1 might be the D (5 bases). CDR1 is SEHNR, CDR2 FQNEAQ, per germline (reference sequence). Trimming shortened V by 5 bases and J by 0 bases, and 10 bases separated the two germline ends. CDR3 size: 14 residues. In nucleotides, the CDR3 is TGTGCCAGCAGCAGAGGACATCTGAACACTGAAGCTTTCTTT. This gives the protein CASSRGHLNTEAFF.